Listed below are T cell receptor beta chains from one sample, sequenced in a study of immune heterogeneity within non-small cell lung tumors. A single record per CDR3 protein comes from TCRdb applying MiXCR to the multiplex PCR reads. The table lists some 11,000 distinct CDR3 sequences, around 30% of them singletons, with approximately 20% in the top ten. Sequencing input: lung tumor tissue. These receptors all stem from a woman aged 50 to 60 with non-small cell lung cancer. The conserved cysteine and the conserved F or W are not part of the CDR3 here. Fields, in order: J gene, V gene, CDR3 length, CDR3 protein.

j_call: TRBJ1-1
v_call: TRBV28
cdr3_length: 13
cdr3_aa: ASTDPGRLNTEAF

j_call: TRBJ1-5
v_call: TRBV9
cdr3_length: 12
cdr3_aa: ASSLVTGRQPQH

j_call: TRBJ1-2
v_call: TRBV20-1
cdr3_length: 12
cdr3_aa: SARETGADYGYT

j_call: TRBJ1-1
v_call: TRBV4-1
cdr3_length: 12
cdr3_aa: ASSQADRNTEAF

j_call: TRBJ2-7
v_call: TRBV6-6
cdr3_length: 12
cdr3_aa: ASSYSATSGEQY

j_call: TRBJ1-5
v_call: TRBV5-8
cdr3_length: 13
cdr3_aa: ASSSGTGGNQPQH

j_call: TRBJ2-1
v_call: TRBV30
cdr3_length: 10
cdr3_aa: AWRSSYNEQF

j_call: TRBJ2-3
v_call: TRBV27
cdr3_length: 12
cdr3_aa: ASSPGTRLDTQY

j_call: TRBJ2-1
v_call: TRBV3-1
cdr3_length: 13
cdr3_aa: ASSQGLAGVDEQF

j_call: TRBJ1-2
v_call: TRBV19
cdr3_length: 17
cdr3_aa: ASSPLISRQGAHGYGYT

j_call: TRBJ2-3
v_call: TRBV2
cdr3_length: 14
cdr3_aa: ASTLIGGPSTDTQY

j_call: TRBJ1-3
v_call: TRBV27
cdr3_length: 11
cdr3_aa: ASRRDTGNTMY

j_call: TRBJ2-1
v_call: TRBV7-9
cdr3_length: 12
cdr3_aa: ASRLAGGNNEQF

j_call: TRBJ1-1
v_call: TRBV5-4
cdr3_length: 11
cdr3_aa: ASSLGSNTEAF

j_call: TRBJ2-3
v_call: TRBV6-1
cdr3_length: 11
cdr3_aa: ASRNSGSDTQY

j_call: TRBJ2-1
v_call: TRBV9
cdr3_length: 11
cdr3_aa: ASSVANYNEQF

j_call: TRBJ2-7
v_call: TRBV7-2
cdr3_length: 13
cdr3_aa: ASSFGGAGSYEQY

j_call: TRBJ2-1
v_call: TRBV7-8
cdr3_length: 14
cdr3_aa: ASTPRTGTRVYEQF

j_call: TRBJ1-6
v_call: TRBV19
cdr3_length: 12
cdr3_aa: ASTTDSENSPLH

j_call: TRBJ1-2
v_call: TRBV5-5
cdr3_length: 11
cdr3_aa: ASSTGQTYGYT

j_call: TRBJ2-5
v_call: TRBV15
cdr3_length: 11
cdr3_aa: ATSSSDRETQY

j_call: TRBJ1-2
v_call: TRBV10-3
cdr3_length: 14
cdr3_aa: AISEFDRYTNYGYT

j_call: TRBJ1-6
v_call: TRBV6-1
cdr3_length: 15
cdr3_aa: ARNPTLGETYNSPLR

j_call: TRBJ2-5
v_call: TRBV20-1
cdr3_length: 16
cdr3_aa: SARDRTTETFTQETQY

j_call: TRBJ1-2
v_call: TRBV12-3/TRBV12-4
cdr3_length: 11
cdr3_aa: ASRNEGNYGYT

j_call: TRBJ2-3
v_call: TRBV27
cdr3_length: 11
cdr3_aa: ASSLLGSDTQY

j_call: TRBJ1-2
v_call: TRBV5-4
cdr3_length: 13
cdr3_aa: ASSFPGTGGYGYT

j_call: TRBJ1-1
v_call: TRBV9
cdr3_length: 12
cdr3_aa: ASSVAETETEAL

j_call: TRBJ2-1
v_call: TRBV2
cdr3_length: 15
cdr3_aa: ASSGPPLAGGDYEQF

j_call: TRBJ2-7
v_call: TRBV20-1
cdr3_length: 11
cdr3_aa: SAEDRGHYEQY

j_call: TRBJ2-1
v_call: TRBV6-2/TRBV6-3
cdr3_length: 13
cdr3_aa: ASSLGGGPYSEQF

j_call: TRBJ2-1
v_call: TRBV28
cdr3_length: 15
cdr3_aa: ASSPTSATSSYNEQF

j_call: TRBJ2-3
v_call: TRBV6-2/TRBV6-3
cdr3_length: 14
cdr3_aa: ASSHTGTSSSDTQY

j_call: TRBJ1-6
v_call: TRBV28
cdr3_length: 14
cdr3_aa: ASHSREGWVNSPLH

j_call: TRBJ1-5
v_call: TRBV27
cdr3_length: 9
cdr3_aa: ASSLFQPQH

j_call: TRBJ1-1
v_call: TRBV19
cdr3_length: 12
cdr3_aa: ASSIDWKNTEAF

j_call: TRBJ2-1
v_call: TRBV12-3/TRBV12-4
cdr3_length: 11
cdr3_aa: ASSFRADNEQF

j_call: TRBJ2-7
v_call: TRBV11-3
cdr3_length: 10
cdr3_aa: ASSLEGYEQY

j_call: TRBJ1-1
v_call: TRBV7-8
cdr3_length: 13
cdr3_aa: ASSLVPDRNTEAF

j_call: TRBJ2-7
v_call: TRBV3-1
cdr3_length: 10
cdr3_aa: ASSFGPGPQY

j_call: TRBJ1-2
v_call: TRBV11-1
cdr3_length: 13
cdr3_aa: ASSPNTDRFYGYT

j_call: TRBJ2-3
v_call: TRBV18
cdr3_length: 13
cdr3_aa: ASSPLGGATDTQY

j_call: TRBJ1-5
v_call: TRBV20-1
cdr3_length: 11
cdr3_aa: SAPSSSNQPQH

j_call: TRBJ1-2
v_call: TRBV10-3
cdr3_length: 10
cdr3_aa: ATTGVGYGYT

j_call: TRBJ2-5
v_call: TRBV7-8
cdr3_length: 13
cdr3_aa: ASSPYVGQQETQY